The 20 T cell receptor beta chains below come from one sample, sequenced in a study of T cells after yellow fever vaccination. TCRdb recomputed calls from the 5' RACE reads with MiXCR, one row per CDR3 protein. This table holds approximately 580,000 distinct CDR3 sequences, about a sixth found once. The sample here was PBMCs, taken 4 to 6 days after the first yellow fever vaccination. These receptors came from a man between 18 and 35 years old who received the YFV17D yellow fever vaccine.

For the CDR3, the DNA is TGTGCCAGCAGCCAAGTAAGGGGAGCAGATACGCAGTATTTT. Translation gives CASSQVRGADTQYF. The chain employs TRBV3-1 and TRBJ2-3; the D call may be TRBD1 or TRBD2 (5 bases each). CDR1 and CDR2 (germline): LGHDT, YNNKEL (reference sequence). The CDR3 totals 14 residues. Trimming took off 1 base at V and 4 bases at J, with 9 bases between the two ends.

The chain uses TRBV11-1 and TRBJ2-1, with 13 bases that match TRBD2. Germline V gene sequence: CDR1 SGHAT, CDR2 FQDESV (reference sequence). The CDR3 contains 19 residues. Losses at the gene ends were 10 bases for V and 0 bases for J; bases not matched to a gene: 15. CDR3 region: CATKLVGLAGASSYNEQFF. The CDR3 bases are TGTGCCACCAAATTAGTAGGACTAGCGGGGGCCAGCTCCTACAATGAGCAGTTCTTC.

In its sample, this clonotype was seen a few times. This chain joins TRBV20-1 and TRBJ2-7; 7 bases are a match to TRBD1. The CDR3 runs to 15 residues. J was trimmed by 0 bases and V by 1 base; bases with no gene match: 6. CDR1 and CDR2 from the germline V gene are DFQATT and SNEGSKA (reference sequence). DNA for the CDR3: TGCAGTGCTAGAGGCCTTGACAGGGCCTCCTACGAGCAGTACTTC. It yields the protein CSARGLDRASYEQYF.

This chain connects TRBV7-9 to TRBJ2-3; TRBD1 agrees at 9 bases. The germline CDR1 and CDR2 sequences are SEHNR and FQNEAQ (reference sequence). There are 14 residues in the CDR3. With 11 bases clipped from V and 3 bases from J, the junction kept 9 bases outside the gene matches. This CDR3 reads CAGAGQGRTDTQYF. The CDR3 DNA sequence: TGTGCCGGGGCCGGACAGGGGAGGACAGATACGCAGTATTTT. The full variable domain, its missing parts supplied by reference TRBV7-9 and TRBJ2-3, is DTGVSQNPRHKITKRGQNVTFRCDPISEHNRLYWYRQTLGQGPEFLTYFQNEAQLEKSRLLSDRFSAERPKGSFSTLEIQRTEQGDSAMYLCAGAGQGRTDTQYFGPGTRLTVL.

The table lists this clonotype with a few counts. The V and J genes are TRBV12-3 or TRBV12-4 and TRBJ2-5; the D gene is possibly TRBD2 (5 bases). The germline V and J ends were trimmed by 4 bases and 1 base, with 10 bases remaining between them. The CDR3 consists of 14 residues. CDR3 in DNA: TGTGCCAGCAGTTCGAGCGGCCCCCAAGAGACCCAGTACTTC. This encodes CASSSSGPQETQYF.

This clonotype has more than one count but fewer than ten. The rearrangement links TRBV7-6 to TRBJ2-7, with D unclear. Trimming pared 4 bases from V and 2 bases from J, leaving 12 bases between. Germline CDR1 SGHVS, CDR2 FNYEAQ. The CDR3 has 14 residues. As DNA, the CDR3 is TGTGCCAGCAGCTCCTCGGGTTATGCCTACGAGCAGTACTTC. It is translated as CASSSSGYAYEQYF.

The rearrangement links TRBV7-2 to TRBJ2-1, with 8 positions matching TRBD1. CDR1 SGHTA and CDR2 FQGNSA come from the germline V gene. The CDR3 has 16 amino acids. Trimming took 6 bases from V and 1 from J; bases not matched to a gene: 8. The CDR3 DNA is TGTGCCAGCAGTTCTACAGGGGGAACGTCCTACAATGAGCAGTTCTTC. The encoded protein is CASSSTGGTSYNEQFF. The whole variable domain, filled in from reference TRBV7-2 and TRBJ2-1, reads GAGVSQSPSNKVTEKGKDVELRCDPISGHTALYWYRQSLGQGLEFLIYFQGNSAPDKSGLPSDRFSAERTGGSVSTLTIQRTQQEDSAVYLCASSSTGGTSYNEQFFGPGTRLTVL.

This clonotype was observed at least ten times. The chain employs TRBV7-9 and TRBJ1-1, with D possibly TRBD1 on 6 matching bases. Germline lookup yields CDR1 SEHNR and CDR2 FQNEAQ (reference sequence). This CDR3 is 15 amino acids long. V lost 1 base and J 6 bases, leaving 15 bases between the germline ends. The DNA for the CDR3 is TGTGCCAGCAGCTTAGAGGGTTCAGGGGAGTCTGAAGCTTTCTTT. It yields the protein CASSLEGSGESEAFF.

V is TRBV20-1 and J is TRBJ2-3; 8 positions agree with TRBD2. The CDR3 has 17 residues. V lost 1 base, J lost 2 bases, and 11 bases stayed unmatched. Per germline, CDR1 DFQATT and CDR2 SNEGSKA (reference sequence). This CDR3 reads CSARASWGRGATDTQYF. The CDR3 DNA is TGCAGTGCTAGAGCCTCCTGGGGGCGGGGGGCCACAGATACGCAGTATTTT.

Here the CDR3 reads CATRPGLSSYNEQFF. For the CDR3, the DNA is TGTGCCACCCGACCGGGACTCAGCTCCTACAATGAGCAGTTCTTC. This chain joins TRBV6-1 and TRBJ2-1, with a weak D call TRBD2 (6 bases). The CDR3 extends over 15 amino acids. The germline gives CDR1 MNHNS, CDR2 SASEGT. V gave up 10 bases and J gave up 0 bases, with 16 bases separating them.

This clonotype was recorded a few times. The V gene is TRBV6-1, the J gene TRBJ1-4; a weak D match, TRBD1 (5 bases). The germline V gene encodes CDR1 MNHNS and CDR2 SASEGT. V was cut by 7 bases and J by 0 bases, with 12 bases left in between. This CDR3 has 15 residues. CDR3 loop: CASTGYGSTNEKLFF. The CDR3 DNA sequence: TGTGCCAGCACAGGGTACGGGTCAACTAATGAAAAACTGTTTTTT.

The chain combines TRBV3-1 with TRBJ2-3; 13 nucleotides agree with TRBD2. Trimming removed 0 bases from V and 5 bases from J; junction bases left unmatched: 8. The CDR3 sequence is 18 residues long. Germline V lookup: CDR1 LGHDT, CDR2 YNNKEL (reference sequence). This CDR3 is CASSQDILAGGRGDTQYF. For the CDR3, the DNA is TGTGCCAGCAGCCAAGATATACTAGCGGGGGGGCGGGGAGATACGCAGTATTTT.

J is TRBJ1-1 and V is TRBV12-3 or TRBV12-4; D call uncertain. The CDR3 contains 13 residues. With 2 bases removed from V and 1 base from J, the gap between germline ends came to 5 bases. This chain's CDR3 is CASSLIANTEAFF. In nucleotides, the CDR3 is TGTGCCAGCAGTTTAATAGCGAACACTGAAGCTTTCTTT.

This clonotype was counted only a few times. A read error may explain this, as a much larger clone is one base away. The genes are TRBV6-6 and TRBJ1-5; D gene uncertain. Germline V gene data show CDR1 as MNHNY and CDR2 as SVGAGI (reference sequence). The CDR3 has 12 residues. The V end lost 5 bases, the J end lost 6 bases, and 8 bases lay between the germline ends. The chain's CDR3 is CASSVRGQPQHF. The CDR3 region has the DNA TGTGCCAGCAGTGTACGGGGTCAGCCCCAGCATTTT.

This clonotype occurred a few times. The chain recombines TRBV18 with TRBJ1-1; D is unclear. The CDR3 totals 14 residues. Germline V gene lookup returns CDR1 KGHSH and CDR2 LQKENI. Trimming took 1 base from V and 1 from J, leaving 7 bases between them. CDR3 sequence reads: CASSPLHGNTEAFF. The DNA for the CDR3 is TGTGCCAGCTCACCACTCCATGGGAACACTGAAGCTTTCTTT.

There are a few counts of this clonotype. The J gene is TRBJ1-1, the V gene TRBV29-1; maybe TRBD1 (5 bases). Trimming removed 6 bases from V and 4 bases from J, with 12 bases in between. CDR1 is SQVTM, CDR2 ANQGSEA, per germline. The CDR3 sequence is 12 residues long. In nucleotides, the CDR3 is TGCAGCGTGGGGGTTTCGGGCACTGAAGCTTTCTTT. The encoded protein is CSVGVSGTEAFF.

The chain combines TRBV9 with TRBJ1-1; no reliable D call. The CDR3 consists of 15 residues. Germline CDR1 SGDLS, CDR2 YYNGEE. The V end was cut by 4 bases, the J end by 3 bases, with 16 bases between. CDR3 protein: CASSPWADSDTEAFF. The CDR3 DNA is TGTGCCAGCAGCCCTTGGGCAGACTCGGACACTGAAGCTTTCTTT.

The chain uses TRBV12-3 or TRBV12-4 and TRBJ1-1; D uncertain. The V and J ends lost 2 bases and 5 bases respectively, with 9 bases between them. The CDR3 has 13 amino acids. This CDR3 is CASSLMEETEAFF. CDR3 sequence (DNA): TGTGCCAGCAGTTTAATGGAGGAGACTGAAGCTTTCTTT.

The chain has TRBV6-5 and TRBJ2-7; 12 bases line up with TRBD2. This CDR3 region has 15 residues. Germline lookup yields CDR1 MNHEY and CDR2 SVGAGI. V lost 4 bases, J lost 0 bases, and 1 base stayed unmatched. The CDR3 nucleotides read TGTGCCAGCAGTTTGACTAGCGGGGGCTCCTACGAGCAGTACGTC. Translated, it gives CASSLTSGGSYEQYV.

This clonotype was observed a handful of times. The rearrangement joins TRBV7-2 to TRBJ2-3, with 15 positions matching TRBD2. This CDR3 has 16 residues. V was pared by 3 bases and J by 4 bases, with 2 bases of the junction left unmatched. Germline assignment: CDR1 SGHTA and CDR2 FQGNSA. The CDR3 region is CASSFGLAGGPDTQYF. The CDR3 DNA is TGTGCCAGCAGCTTTGGACTAGCGGGGGGGCCAGATACGCAGTATTTT.